This TCR beta chain was identified during a study of blood T cells in healthy people across ages. Then a second PCR, running about 6 to 11 cycles, was carried out with a sample-barcoded 5' primer and a J-beta primer mix. TCRdb ran MiXCR on the 5' RACE reads and lists one entry per CDR3 protein. Of some 560,000 distinct CDR3 sequences listed, roughly a quarter are singletons. These sequences were also reported in another study, on T cells of mothers and their children. As that study records: Donors were a few healthy Caucasian mothers and their six children. For related and unrelated pairs alike, thymic selection shapes TCR recombination output similarly. Slightly higher but non-significant overlap marked related mother-child pairs versus unrelated pairs.

Source material: blood. This receptor was obtained from a boy younger than 10 in good health.

CDR3 sequence: CASSRLAGGLGEQFF. CDR3 DNA: TGTGCCAGCAGTCGACTAGCGGGGGGGTTGGGTGAGCAGTTCTTC. J is TRBJ2-5 and V is TRBV7-8, with 14 positions matching TRBD2. The J call may be incorrect, as the DNA end agrees better with TRBJ2-1. The CDR3 totals 15 residues. Per the germline V gene, CDR1 is SGHVS and CDR2 is FQNEAQ.